This TCR beta chain emerged from a study of T cell responses to AZD1222 COVID-19 vaccine. At the level of the study: Timing groups of about 4 and about 12 weeks for second doses were pooled. Notes on the study in general: Clonal diversity may have been underestimated in mostly white British donors.

The assay was immunoSEQ multiplex PCR, and TCRdb's table has in-frame clones only and misses some. The repertoire holds 95,000 to 100,000 clones, about 86% seen once, with 1.4% in the top ten. V was trimmed by 3 bases and J by 7 bases, leaving 9 bases between them. The CDR3 loop spans 12 amino acids. About this clone itself: Its matching antigen is unknown.

This specimen was peripheral blood, taken on day 0 of AZD1222 vaccination. The chain combines TRBV12-3 or TRBV12-4 with TRBJ1-2, with unresolved D. This clonotype was sampled from an adult in good health. CDR3 sequence: CASSLSTGGYTF. CDR3 nucleotide sequence: TGTGCCAGCAGTTTGTCAACGGGTGGCTACACCTTC.